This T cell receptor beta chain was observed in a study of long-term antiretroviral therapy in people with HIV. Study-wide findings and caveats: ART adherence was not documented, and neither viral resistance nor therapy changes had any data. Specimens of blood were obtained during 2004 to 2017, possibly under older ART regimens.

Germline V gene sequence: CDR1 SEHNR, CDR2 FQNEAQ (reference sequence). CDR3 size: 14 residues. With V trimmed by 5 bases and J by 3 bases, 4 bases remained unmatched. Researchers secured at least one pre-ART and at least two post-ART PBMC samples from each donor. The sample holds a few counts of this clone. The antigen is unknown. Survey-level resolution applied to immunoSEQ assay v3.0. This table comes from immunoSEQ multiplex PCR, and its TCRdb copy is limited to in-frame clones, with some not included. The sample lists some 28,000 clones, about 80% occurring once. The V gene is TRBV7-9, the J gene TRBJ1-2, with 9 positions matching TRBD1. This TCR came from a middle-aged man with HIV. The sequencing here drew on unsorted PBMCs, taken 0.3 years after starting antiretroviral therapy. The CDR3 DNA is TGTGCCAGCAGCCCTGGACAGGGGCACTATGGCTACACCTTC. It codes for CASSPGQGHYGYTF. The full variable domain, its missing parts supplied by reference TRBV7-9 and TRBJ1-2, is DTGVSQNPRHKITKRGQNVTFRCDPISEHNRLYWYRQTLGQGPEFLTYFQNEAQLEKSRLLSDRFSAERPKGSFSTLEIQRTEQGDSAMYLCASSPGQGHYGYTFGSGTRLTVV.